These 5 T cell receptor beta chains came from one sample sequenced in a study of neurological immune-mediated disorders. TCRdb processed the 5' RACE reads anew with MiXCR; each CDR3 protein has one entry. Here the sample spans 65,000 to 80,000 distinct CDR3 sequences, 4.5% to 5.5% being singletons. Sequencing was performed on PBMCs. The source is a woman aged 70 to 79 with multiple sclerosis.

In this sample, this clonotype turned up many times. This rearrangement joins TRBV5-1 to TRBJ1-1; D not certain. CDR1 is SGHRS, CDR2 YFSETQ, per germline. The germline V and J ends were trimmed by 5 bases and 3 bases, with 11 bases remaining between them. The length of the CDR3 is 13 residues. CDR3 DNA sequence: TGCGCCAGCAGTTACTCTGGGTACACTGAAGCTTTCTTT. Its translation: CASSYSGYTEAFF.

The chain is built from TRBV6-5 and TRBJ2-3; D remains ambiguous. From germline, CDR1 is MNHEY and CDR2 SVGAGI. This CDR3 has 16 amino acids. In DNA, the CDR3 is TGTGTTGCGTCGCGGTCCCAGCCCCCGTTAACAGATACGCAGTATTTT. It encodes CVASRSQPPLTDTQYF.

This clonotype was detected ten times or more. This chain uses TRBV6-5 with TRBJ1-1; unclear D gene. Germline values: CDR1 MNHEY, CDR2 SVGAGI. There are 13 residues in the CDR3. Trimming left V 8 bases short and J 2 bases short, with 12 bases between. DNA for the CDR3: TGTGCCAGCGGTCTAACTGAAAACACTGAAGCTTTCTTT. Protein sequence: CASGLTENTEAFF.

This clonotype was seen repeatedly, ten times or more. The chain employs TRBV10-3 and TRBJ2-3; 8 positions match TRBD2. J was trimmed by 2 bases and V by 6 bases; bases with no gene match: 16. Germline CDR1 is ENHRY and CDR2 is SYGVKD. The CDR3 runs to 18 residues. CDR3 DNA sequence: TGTGCCATCAGCGGGGTATCTTTAGCGGGGACCGACACAGATACGCAGTATTTT. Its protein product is CAISGVSLAGTDTDTQYF.

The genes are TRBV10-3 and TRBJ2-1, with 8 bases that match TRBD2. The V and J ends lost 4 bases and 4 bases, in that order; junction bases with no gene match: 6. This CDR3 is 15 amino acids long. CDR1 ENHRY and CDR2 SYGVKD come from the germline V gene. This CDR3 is CAISGIAGNYNEQFF. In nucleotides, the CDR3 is TGTGCCATCAGTGGAATAGCGGGAAATTACAATGAGCAGTTCTTC.